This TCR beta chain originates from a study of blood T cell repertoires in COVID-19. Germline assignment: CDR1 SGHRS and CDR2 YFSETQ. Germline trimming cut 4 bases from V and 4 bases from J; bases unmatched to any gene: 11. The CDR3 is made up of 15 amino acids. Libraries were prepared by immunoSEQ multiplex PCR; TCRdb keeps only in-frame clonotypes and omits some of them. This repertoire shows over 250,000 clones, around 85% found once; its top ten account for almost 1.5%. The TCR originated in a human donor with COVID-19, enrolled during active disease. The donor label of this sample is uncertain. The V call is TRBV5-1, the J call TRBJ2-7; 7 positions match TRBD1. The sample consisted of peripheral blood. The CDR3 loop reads CASSLLRTGSYEQYF. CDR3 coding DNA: TGCGCCAGCAGCCTCCTACGGACAGGCTCTTACGAGCAGTACTTC.